This is a list of T cell receptor beta chains from one sample in a study of T cell responses to AZD1222 COVID-19 vaccine. Produced via immunoSEQ multiplex PCR; TCRdb's table is partial and in-frame only. The table lists 100,000 to 150,000 clones, 91% of them singletons. The sequenced sample was peripheral blood, obtained 28 days after the second AZD1222 dose. The receptors shown here come from an adult who received the AZD1222 COVID-19 vaccine. The CDR3 runs from the conserved cysteine through the conserved F or W. The order of the fields is V gene, J gene, clone size, D gene, CDR3 DNA, CDR3 protein. D genes are given only for firm matches. Clone size, where shown, is once, few, many, or a class for clones that have expanded.

>TRBV4-2|TRBJ1-1|-|-
TGTGCCAGCAGCCAAGGGGGCTACACTGAAGCTTTCTTT
CASSQGGYTEAFF
>TRBV25-1|TRBJ2-5|-|-
TGTGCCAGCAGTGACCCAAGAGAGTCCGATGAAGTAGAGACCCAGTACTTC
CASSDPRESDEVETQYF
>TRBV29-1|TRBJ1-4|-|-
TGCAGCGCTGGTAGTCAAACTAATGAAAAACTGTTTTTT
CSAGSQTNEKLFF
>TRBV30|TRBJ1-1|-|TRBD1
TGTGCCTGGTCCAGGACAGGGGGCACTGAAGCTTTCTTT
CAWSRTGGTEAFF
>TRBV9|TRBJ1-2|-|TRBD1
TGTGCCAGCAGCGTAGAGGGACAGGGTGATGGCTACACCTTC
CASSVEGQGDGYTF
>TRBV7-3|TRBJ2-1|once|-
TGTGCCAGCAGCTTATTAACTGAGTACAACTACAATGAGCAGTTCTTC
CASSLLTEYNYNEQFF
>TRBV14|TRBJ1-2|-|-
TGTGCCAGCAGCCAAGAGGGACCCTCGTTGGGCTACACCTTC
CASSQEGPSLGYTF
>TRBV5-1|TRBJ2-3|-|TRBD2
TGCGCCAGCAGCAGGAGCGGACTAGCCCCTACCTCTACGCAGTATTTT
CASSRSGLAPTSTQYF
>TRBV2|TRBJ1-2|-|-
TGTGCCAGCAGTGAAACGTATGGCTACACCTTC
CASSETYGYTF
>TRBV7-3|TRBJ2-1|-|TRBD2
TGTGCCAGCAGCCCAACCCGGGGGGGATCCTACAATGAGCAGTTCTTC
CASSPTRGGSYNEQFF
>TRBV19|TRBJ2-3|-|TRBD2
TGTGCCAGTAGGGTACTAGCGGGAGGGGCAGATACGCAGTATTTT
CASRVLAGGADTQYF
>TRBV15|TRBJ1-4|-|-
TGTGCCAGTCAGGGAAGAACTAATGAAAAACTGTTTTTT
CASQGRTNEKLFF
>TRBV6-5|TRBJ1-2|-|-
TGTGCCAGCAGCCAGACCCGGCAGGGTGGCTACACCTTC
CASSQTRQGGYTF
>TRBV4-2|TRBJ1-4|-|TRBD1
TGTGCCAGCAGCCAAGATCTTGCGACCCAGGGGGAGAAACTGTTTTTT
CASSQDLATQGEKLFF
>TRBV10-3|TRBJ1-5|-|-
TGTGCCTCCGACTCAGGGAATCAGCCCCAGCATTTT
CASDSGNQPQHF
>TRBV3-1/TRBV3-2|TRBJ2-4|-|-
TGTGCCAGCAGCCAAGACTACGAGGGCAAAAACATTCAGTACTTC
CASSQDYEGKNIQYF
>TRBV27|TRBJ1-2|-|TRBD1
TGTGCCAGCAGTACAGGGGTGTCTAACTATGGCTACACCTTC
CASSTGVSNYGYTF
>TRBV2|TRBJ1-2|once|TRBD1
TGTGCCAGCAGGGAAGCCGGGACAGGCTATGGCTACACCTTC
CASREAGTGYGYTF
>TRBV11-1|TRBJ2-7|once|-
TGTGCCAGCAGCCCACACCCCCGGGGGCCCTACGAGCAGTACTTC
CASSPHPRGPYEQYF
>TRBV7-3|TRBJ2-2|-|-
TGTGCCAGCAGCTCCCAGCCGGGCCTCGGGGAGCTGTTTTTT
CASSSQPGLGELFF
>TRBV30|TRBJ1-6|-|-
TGTGCCTGGACCCAGGACGCCAATTCACCCCTCCACTTT
CAWTQDANSPLHF
>TRBV3-1/TRBV3-2|TRBJ1-2|-|-
TGTGCCAGCAGCCAAGATATAACCAGCGGCAATGGCTACACCTTC
CASSQDITSGNGYTF